This T cell receptor (beta chain) was observed in a study of T-cell memory formation after mild COVID-19. Study details: In these data, TCR clusters were largely donor specific.

Of note for this clonotype: Its target is unknown.

Trimming took off 4 bases at V and 0 bases at J, with 11 bases between the two ends. The CDR3 runs 14 residues. CDR1 SQVTM and CDR2 ANQGSEA come from the germline V gene. One entry per CDR3 protein, called by TCRdb with MiXCR from the 5' RACE reads. The repertoire holds 550,000 to 600,000 distinct CDR3 sequences, with about 20% as singletons. General study results and limits: Some clones that responded turned up in pre-infection memory, which suggests that cross-reactive memory joined in. There was no confirmation that second-wave clones peaking on day 37 were SARS-CoV-2 specific. The study found balanced CD4/CD8 in clones contracting day 15 to 85 and a CD4+ lean in later expanders.

The chain couples TRBV29-1 to TRBJ2-3; no definite D call. The clonotype originates from an adult woman who had mild COVID-19 (a few samples of this study predate the infection). Cell type and time point are not known. Sequenced: PBMCs or a T cell subset sorted from them (not recorded which). CDR3 loop: CSVGRASSTDTQYF. In nucleotides, the CDR3 is TGCAGCGTTGGTCGGGCTTCTAGCACAGATACGCAGTATTTT.